The rows below give T cell receptor beta chains drawn from one sample of a study of blood T cell repertoires in COVID-19. The method was immunoSEQ multiplex PCR; TCRdb's version includes in-frame clones alone and lacks a portion of them. Among 180,000 or so clones listed, about four fifths were seen once. The sequenced sample consisted of PBMCs or T cells enriched from blood (not recorded which). These receptors all come from a man aged 50-60 years who had recovered from COVID-19. The CDR3 runs from the conserved cysteine through the conserved F or W. The order of the fields is D gene, CDR3 length, clone size, V gene, J gene, CDR3 DNA, CDR3 protein. A D gene is named only where the DNA matches it firmly. Clone size is not always given. Where it is, it says once, few, many or a class for expanded clones.

>TRBD2|14|.|TRBV29-1|TRBJ2-5
TGCAGCGTTGGGCTAGCGGGAGGGCAAGAGACCCAGTACTTC
CSVGLAGGQETQYF
>.|14|once|TRBV5-1|TRBJ1-2
TGCGCCAGCAGGGATCAGGGTCCAAACTATGGCTACACCTTC
CASRDQGPNYGYTF
>TRBD2|17|.|TRBV6-1|TRBJ2-2
TGTGCCAGCAGTGCCCTCTCAGCGGGGGGTGCATCCGGGGAGCTGTTTTTT
CASSALSAGGASGELFF
>TRBD2|15|.|TRBV5-6|TRBJ2-5
TGTGCCAGCAGCCAACTAGCGGGGGGACAAGAGACCCAGTACTTC
CASSQLAGGQETQYF
>TRBD1|14|.|TRBV28|TRBJ1-6
TGTGCCAGCAGTTTTGTCCAGGGGGCGGCACCCCTCCACTTT
CASSFVQGAAPLHF
>TRBD1|15|once|TRBV29-1|TRBJ2-7
TGCAGCGTTGCCCCGCCGGGACAGGGGACCTACGAGCAGTACTTC
CSVAPPGQGTYEQYF
>.|16|.|TRBV3-1/TRBV3-2|TRBJ2-3
TGTGCCAGCAGCCAAGATCAGGTCTTCGCCCCAGATACGCAGTATTTT
CASSQDQVFAPDTQYF
>.|14|few|TRBV5-5|TRBJ1-1
TGTGCCAGCAGCCGAGGATCCGGGAACACTGAAGCTTTCTTT
CASSRGSGNTEAFF
>TRBD1|18|once|TRBV5-5|TRBJ1-3
TGTGCCAGCAGCGACAGGGGCTACCTTTATGACTCTGGAAACACCATATATTTT
CASSDRGYLYDSGNTIYF
>TRBD2|17|.|TRBV28|TRBJ2-7
TGTGCCAGCAGCCTCTTGAAAAATAGCGGGATCGGGGGCGAGCAGTACTTC
CASSLLKNSGIGGEQYF
>.|14|once|TRBV3-1/TRBV3-2|TRBJ1-1
TGTGCCAGCAGCCAACATCAGGGAAACACTGAAGCTTTCTTT
CASSQHQGNTEAFF
>.|15|.|TRBV28|TRBJ2-3
TGTGCCAGCAGTTTGTCGGGAGACCGAACAGATACGCAGTATTTT
CASSLSGDRTDTQYF
>TRBD2|15|.|TRBV24-1|TRBJ2-3
TGTGCCACCAGAGGTAGCGGGGGGGATGCAGATACGCAGTATTTT
CATRGSGGDADTQYF
>TRBD1|16|.|TRBV13|TRBJ2-7
TGTGCCAGCAGCTGGGGTGACAGGGAACTCTCCTACGAGCAGTACTTC
CASSWGDRELSYEQYF
>TRBD1|14|.|TRBV30|TRBJ1-1
TGTGCCTGGAGAGAATGGACAGGGAGCACTGAAGCTTTCTTT
CAWREWTGSTEAFF
>.|14|.|TRBV30|TRBJ1-1
TGTGCCGGCATAAGCCCCGGGAGGATGGGTGAAGCTTTCTTT
CAGISPGRMGEAFF
>TRBD2|15|.|TRBV11-2|TRBJ2-2
TGTGCCAGCAGACCCGGGACTAGGTACACCGGGGAGCTGTTTTTT
CASRPGTRYTGELFF
>.|14|.|TRBV28|TRBJ1-3
TGTGCCAGCAGTTTAGACAGGAGGGGAAACACCATATATTTT
CASSLDRRGNTIYF
>.|14|once|TRBV6-5|TRBJ2-7
TGTGCCAGCAGTTACCCATCCTTGGGCTCCGAGCAGTACTTC
CASSYPSLGSEQYF
>TRBD1|13|.|TRBV6-5|TRBJ1-1
TGTGCCAGCACGAACAGGGGGATAAGTGAAGCTTTCTTT
CASTNRGISEAFF
>.|15|.|TRBV19|TRBJ1-1
TGTACCAGTATAGGATATGGGCAGGGAGGAACTGAAGCTTTCTTT
CTSIGYGQGGTEAFF
>.|17|.|TRBV24-1|TRBJ2-4
TGTGCCACCAGTGATGGGGGGACAGCCAAACCCAAAAACATTCAGTACTTC
CATSDGGTAKPKNIQYF
>.|14|.|TRBV27|TRBJ2-7
TGTGCCAGCAAGGGAGGTTTAAGACTTTACGAGCAGTACTTC
CASKGGLRLYEQYF
>.|14|.|TRBV5-4|TRBJ2-3
TGTGCCAGCAGCACCGGACAAGGCACAGATACGCAGTATTTT
CASSTGQGTDTQYF
>.|18|once|TRBV12-1|TRBJ2-2
TGTGCCAGCAGCTCGGGACTAGCGGGAGGGGATCCCACCGGGGAGCTGTTTTTT
CASSSGLAGGDPTGELFF
>.|13|.|TRBV7-3|TRBJ2-1
TGTGCCAGTCGCCTGGACTGGCTCGGTGAGCAGTTCTTC
CASRLDWLGEQFF
>.|14|.|TRBV6-2/TRBV6-3|TRBJ2-4
TGTGCCAGCAGTTCTCAAGGGGCGAGGAACATTCAGTACTTC
CASSSQGARNIQYF
>.|16|.|TRBV28|TRBJ1-2
TGTGCCAGCAGTCACCATCAGGCCAATCCAAGTTATGGCTACACCTTC
CASSHHQANPSYGYTF
>.|15|.|TRBV11-2|TRBJ2-1
TGTGCCAGCAGCTTAAGTCAGATTTTAAGCAATGAGCAGTTCTTC
CASSLSQILSNEQFF
>TRBD1|16|.|TRBV13|TRBJ1-2
TGTGCCAGCAGCTTATTTGTGGACAGGGCCCCAGATGGCTACACCTTC
CASSLFVDRAPDGYTF
>.|16|.|TRBV7-7|TRBJ2-5
TGTGCCAGCAGCTTAGATGGAGGGGGCGACGGGGAGACCCAGTACTTC
CASSLDGGGDGETQYF
>.|15|.|TRBV27|TRBJ1-2
TGTGCCAGCAGTCCCCGTCCCGGGGGTAGCTATGGCTACACCTTC
CASSPRPGGSYGYTF
>TRBD2|14|.|TRBV19|TRBJ2-1
TGTGCCAGTAGTAAAGCGGGGGGTTACAATGAGCAGTTCTTC
CASSKAGGYNEQFF